One and the same sample provided the 20 T cell receptor beta chains below, sequenced in a study of patients and donors after allogeneic stem cell transplantation. TCRdb itself ran the RT-PCR reads through MiXCR, one entry per CDR3 protein. Among around 150,000 distinct CDR3 sequences, over 35% were seen once, and the ten largest hold less than 60%. Sample: blood, either unsorted or a sorted T cell fraction (not recorded which). The origin of the receptors is a human donor who was either an allogeneic HSCT recipient or a stem cell or donor lymphocyte infusion donor (not recorded which). It is not recorded whose cells these are; they may come from a transplant donor.

This chain joins TRBV4-3 and TRBJ1-3, with no clear D. The V gene lost 0 bases and the J gene lost 3 bases, with 12 bases spanning the gap. CDR1 and CDR2 from the germline V gene are LGHNA and YSLEER. This CDR3 is 16 amino acids long. This CDR3 is CASSQEGGPGGNTIYF. The CDR3 region has the DNA TGCGCCAGCAGCCAAGAAGGAGGGCCCGGTGGAAACACCATATATTTT.

The chain's CDR3 is CASSVAWGINGGGYTF. CDR3 sequence (DNA): TGTGCCAGCAGCGTAGCTTGGGGCATCAACGGAGGGGGCTACACCTTC. The V call is TRBV9, the J call TRBJ1-2; TRBD1 might be the D (5 bases). This CDR3 region has 16 residues. The germline CDR1 and CDR2 sequences are SGDLS and YYNGEE. V shed 0 bases and J shed 8 bases, with 20 bases lying between them.

The chain uses TRBV9 and TRBJ2-3, with 10 bases fitting TRBD2. V lost 0 bases to trimming and J lost 6 bases; unmatched junction nucleotides: 10. The CDR3 extends over 17 amino acids. Germline V gene data show CDR1 as SGDLS and CDR2 as YYNGEE. DNA of the CDR3: TGTGCCAGCAGCGTAGGAATCCTAGCGGGGGCGTCGGATACGCAGTATTTT. It yields the protein CASSVGILAGASDTQYF.

This clonotype was observed once. The chain couples TRBV7-6 to TRBJ2-5; no clear D. Per germline, CDR1 SGHVS and CDR2 FNYEAQ. This CDR3 contains 12 residues. V lost 5 bases and J lost 7, with 11 bases in between. CDR3 in amino acids: CASSPSRSTQYF. DNA for the CDR3: TGTGCCAGCAGCCCGAGCCGCTCGACCCAGTACTTC.

This clonotype was counted only a few times. This chain joins TRBV6-2 or TRBV6-3 and TRBJ1-5; no firm D call. Germline V gene sequence: CDR1 MNHEY, CDR2 SVGEGT. V was trimmed by 0 bases and J by 6 bases, leaving 6 bases between them. The CDR3 consists of 13 residues. The DNA for the CDR3 is TGTGCCAGCAGTTACTCGACATTTCAGCCCCAGCATTTT. Protein: CASSYSTFQPQHF.

This clonotype was observed a handful of times. The CDR3 sequence: CSAFRDSRSYNSPLHF. The CDR3 coding sequence is TGCAGTGCTTTCCGGGACAGCCGCTCCTATAATTCACCCCTCCACTTT. The gene calls are TRBV20-1 and TRBJ1-6; the match to TRBD1 covers 7 bases. The V gene's germline CDR1 is DFQATT and CDR2 SNEGSKA (reference sequence). The J segment lost 0 bases and the V segment lost 5 bases, leaving 7 bases of the junction unmatched. This CDR3 has 16 amino acids.

The genes are TRBV14 and TRBJ1-1; D is ambiguous. Germline CDR1 is SGHDN and CDR2 is FVKESK. The CDR3 runs to 14 residues. With 1 base removed from V and 5 bases from J, the gap between germline ends came to 11 bases. The CDR3 DNA is TGTGCCAGCAGCCAAGTCAATCCGTTTACTGAAGCTTTCTTT. It specifies CASSQVNPFTEAFF.

This clonotype occurred a few times. The chain recombines TRBV20-1 with TRBJ1-1; D is perhaps TRBD1 (6 bases). Trimming removed 4 bases at V and 5 bases at J, with 14 bases between. Per germline, CDR1 DFQATT and CDR2 SNEGSKA (reference sequence). This CDR3 comprises 13 residues. The CDR3 DNA follows: TGCAGTGCTATCTTTCAGGGGAGAACTGAAGCTTTCTTT. Translation gives CSAIFQGRTEAFF.

CDR3 residues: CASSLSADNYGYTF. The CDR3 DNA follows: TGTGCCAGCAGTTTATCGGCGGATAACTATGGCTACACCTTC. The V call is TRBV28, the J call TRBJ1-2, with unresolved D. V shed 1 base and J shed 1 base, with 7 bases lying between them. The length of the CDR3 is 14 residues. The germline CDR1 and CDR2 sequences are MDHEN and SYDVKM.

The chain links TRBV14 to TRBJ2-7, with a possible D match to TRBD1 (7 bases). This CDR3 contains 16 residues. Germline V gene data show CDR1 as SGHDN and CDR2 as FVKESK. V lost 4 bases, J lost 2 bases, and 18 bases lay in between. Here the CDR3 reads CASSPRDSGFAYEQYF. The CDR3, as DNA: TGTGCCAGCAGCCCTCGGGACAGCGGGTTCGCCTACGAGCAGTACTTC. Supplemented by reference TRBV14 and TRBJ2-7, the full variable domain reads EAGVTQFPSHSVIEKGQTVTLRCDPISGHDNLYWYRRVMGKEIKFLLHFVKESKQDESGMPNNRFLAERTGGTYSTLKVQPAELEDSGVYFCASSPRDSGFAYEQYFGPGTRLTVT.

The chain employs TRBV15 and TRBJ2-7, with 7 bases that match TRBD1. Germline trimming cut 3 bases from V and 4 bases from J; bases unmatched to any gene: 6. Looked up from germline, CDR1 is LNHNV and CDR2 is YYDKDF (reference sequence). The CDR3 is made up of 14 amino acids. CDR3 sequence reads: CATSSPDRQYEQYF. The CDR3 nucleotides are TGTGCCACCAGCAGCCCGGACAGGCAGTACGAGCAGTACTTC.

J is TRBJ1-6 and V is TRBV6-5, with D unclear. CDR3 size: 11 residues. V lost 6 bases and J lost 15, with 12 bases in between. The V gene's germline CDR1 is MNHEY and CDR2 SVGAGI. CDR3 region: CASRGLHLLHF. For the CDR3, the DNA is TGTGCCAGCAGAGGCCTCCATCTCCTCCACTTT.

This clonotype was detected a few times. The CDR3: CASSQDQSRAGELFF. The CDR3 coding sequence is TGCGCCAGCAGCCAAGATCAATCTAGGGCCGGGGAGCTGTTTTTT. The chain has TRBV4-3 and TRBJ2-2; D remains ambiguous. The V gene lost 0 bases and the J gene lost 6 bases, with 11 bases spanning the gap. This CDR3 contains 15 residues. Germline-derived CDR1 and CDR2 are LGHNA and YSLEER.

This clonotype was observed a few times. The J gene is TRBJ1-2, the V gene TRBV12-3 or TRBV12-4, with D uncertain. With 5 bases removed from V and 5 bases from J, the gap between germline ends came to 9 bases. This CDR3 has 12 residues. The CDR3 region has the DNA TGTGCCAGCAGTCCTGAGGAGTATGGCTACACCTTC. Its protein is CASSPEEYGYTF.

The chain links TRBV6-2 or TRBV6-3 to TRBJ2-2; no clear D. Trimming cost V 6 bases and J 4 bases, with 15 bases left between them. The germline gives CDR1 MNHEY, CDR2 SVGEGT. The CDR3 extends over 15 amino acids. The CDR3 DNA reads as TGTGCCAGCAGAGATCTGCCAGCCAGCACCGGGGAGCTGTTTTTT. Translating gives CASRDLPASTGELFF.

This clonotype was seen only once. The chain carries TRBV27 and TRBJ1-5; D call uncertain. CDR3 length: 10 residues. Looked up from germline, CDR1 is MNHEY and CDR2 is SMNVEV (reference sequence). The V end was cut by 9 bases, the J end by 4 bases, with 4 bases between. The CDR3 spells CARDNQPQHF. CDR3 nucleotide sequence: TGTGCCAGGGATAATCAGCCCCAGCATTTT.

This clonotype was recorded a few times. This chain links TRBV5-5 with TRBJ2-3, with D hard to call. V lost 0 bases to trimming and J lost 6 bases, with 23 bases between them. This CDR3 has 18 residues. CDR1 is SGHKS, CDR2 YYEKEE, per germline (reference sequence). This chain's CDR3 is CASSLEGRRTALWDTQYF. CDR3 nucleotide sequence: TGTGCCAGCAGCTTGGAGGGCCGAAGGACCGCTCTTTGGGATACGCAGTATTTT. Full variable domain (remainder filled in from reference TRBV5-5 and TRBJ2-3): DAGVTQSPTHLIKTRGQQVTLRCSPISGHKSVSWYQQVLGQGPQFIFQYYEKEERGRGNFPDRFSARQFPNYSSELNVNALLLGDSALYLCASSLEGRRTALWDTQYFGPGTRLTVL.

The genes are TRBV9 and TRBJ2-2, with 11 positions matching TRBD2. The CDR3 extends over 18 amino acids. Germline V CDR1 and CDR2: SGDLS, YYNGEE. Unmatched junction bases numbered 5, after V lost 0 bases and J lost 1 base. CDR3 nucleotide sequence: TGTGCCAGCAGCGTAGAACTAGCGGGGGCTTTGAACACCGGGGAGCTGTTTTTT. Translating gives CASSVELAGALNTGELFF.

This clonotype has just a few counts. This chain joins TRBV7-9 and TRBJ1-5, with D possibly TRBD1 on 6 matching bases. The CDR3 totals 14 residues. In germline, CDR1 is SEHNR, CDR2 FQNEAQ (reference sequence). Trimming pared 5 bases from V and 0 bases from J, leaving 8 bases between. The CDR3 region is CASSPRGSNQPQHF. Written as DNA, the CDR3 is TGTGCCAGCAGCCCCAGGGGTAGCAATCAGCCCCAGCATTTT.

The gene calls are TRBV4-1 and TRBJ1-1; D call uncertain. The CDR3 is 16 residues long. Germline CDR1 is MGHRA and CDR2 is YSYEKL. The V end was cut by 1 base, the J end by 1 base, with 13 bases between. The CDR3 sequence: CASSQVVGQRNTEAFF. The CDR3 region has the DNA TGCGCCAGCAGCCAAGTGGTTGGGCAGCGGAACACTGAAGCTTTCTTT.